Below are 17 T cell receptor beta chains sequenced from a single sample in a study of PD-1 blockade in classical Hodgkin lymphoma. Sequenced by immunoSEQ multiplex PCR; TCRdb stores in-frame clones only, minus some. Counted here are some 100,000 clones, approximately 92% occurring once; the ten biggest clones make up less than 3.5%. Every one of the patients relapsed after autologous stem cell transplantation (brentuximab vedotin exposure was variable). Sequenced here: peripheral blood mononuclear cells (PBMCs), sampled at baseline. Receptors originate from a human donor with classical Hodgkin lymphoma.

The V gene is TRBV7-8, the J gene TRBJ2-7; 8 bases align to TRBD2. This CDR3 contains 14 residues. The trim removed 3 bases at V and 3 bases at J, leaving 4 bases unmatched. Germline loops: CDR1 SGHVS, CDR2 FQNEAQ. For the CDR3, the DNA is TGTGCCAGCAGCTTCCGGGGGGGCGGCTACGAGCAGTACTTC. Its protein is CASSFRGGGYEQYF.

This sequence joins TRBV28 and TRBJ1-2, with a weak D call TRBD1 (5 bases). The CDR3 totals 14 residues. Germline V gene lookup returns CDR1 MDHEN and CDR2 SYDVKM. V was shortened by 2 bases and J by 6 bases, with 13 bases between the two germline ends. CDR3 amino acids: CASSLLRGDDGYTF. The CDR3 nucleotides are TGTGCCAGCAGTTTACTCCGGGGGGACGATGGCTACACCTTC.

The rearrangement links TRBV4-1 to TRBJ2-1, with 8 bases identical to TRBD2. The germline CDR1 and CDR2 sequences are MGHRA and YSYEKL. The CDR3 runs 17 residues. Trimming cost V 2 bases and J 7 bases; bases outside gene matches: 13. DNA for the CDR3: TGCGCCAGCAGCCAAATTCGGGGAGCTAGCGGGTTGAATGAGCAGTTCTTC. As protein: CASSQIRGASGLNEQFF.

This chain joins TRBV5-1 and TRBJ2-7; weak D call: TRBD2 (6 bases). CDR3 length equals 15 residues. V lost 4 bases and J 3 bases, leaving 17 bases between the germline ends. Germline V CDR1 and CDR2: SGHRS, YFSETQ. CDR3: CASSPGDLGFYEQYF. The DNA for the CDR3 is TGCGCCAGCAGCCCGGGAGACCTGGGGTTCTACGAGCAGTACTTC.

The rearrangement links TRBV27 to TRBJ2-7, with D tentatively TRBD2 (7 bases). Germline CDR1 is MNHEY and CDR2 is SMNVEV (reference sequence). The CDR3 is 15 amino acids. V was cut by 5 bases and J by 2 bases, with 16 bases left in between. As DNA, the CDR3 is TGTGCCAGCAGTGTCGGGGGGCTAGCGGCCTACGAGCAGTACTTC. Translated: CASSVGGLAAYEQYF.

As DNA, the CDR3 is TGTGCCAGCAGTTACGCGGACCGCCATCAGCCCCAGCATTTT. This translates into CASSYADRHQPQHF. The V call is TRBV6-6, the J call TRBJ1-5, with D hard to call. Germline CDR1 and CDR2: MNHNY and SVGAGI (reference sequence). The V end was cut by 2 bases, the J end by 5 bases, with 10 bases between. The CDR3 has 14 residues.

V gene TRBV9 combines with J gene TRBJ2-3; 9 nucleotides agree with TRBD1. The CDR3 covers 15 residues. CDR1 is SGDLS and CDR2 is YYNGEE in the germline V gene. Trimming cost V 0 bases and J 3 bases; bases outside gene matches: 2. The CDR3 bases are TGTGCCAGCAGCGTAGAGACAGGGGGAACAGATACGCAGTATTTT. Protein: CASSVETGGTDTQYF.

The chain has TRBV15 and TRBJ1-4; D might be TRBD1 (6 bases). Trimming shortened V by 1 base and J by 3 bases, and 15 bases separated the two germline ends. Germline-derived CDR1 and CDR2 are LNHNV and YYDKDF (reference sequence). This CDR3 contains 17 residues. The CDR3 loop reads CATSRVGQGWANEKLFF. The CDR3 DNA reads as TGTGCCACCAGCAGAGTGGGCCAGGGGTGGGCTAATGAAAAACTGTTTTTT. Based on the CDR3 plus reference TRBV15 and TRBJ1-4, the full variable domain is DAMVIQNPRYQVTQFGKPVTLSCSQTLNHNVMYWYQQKSSQAPKLLFHYYDKDFNNEADTPDNFQSRRPNTSFCFLDIRSPGLGDTAMYLCATSRVGQGWANEKLFFGSGTQLSVL.

The CDR3 loop is CASSESYGGRYEQYF. The CDR3 coding sequence is TGCGCCAGCAGTGAGTCGTACGGGGGCCGCTACGAGCAGTACTTC. V usage is TRBV10-1 and J usage is TRBJ2-7, with D perhaps being TRBD1 or TRBD2 (6 bases each). CDR1 WNHNN and CDR2 SYGVQD come from the germline V gene (reference sequence). V shed 0 bases and J shed 3 bases, with 12 bases lying between them. This CDR3 comprises 15 residues.

The rearrangement links TRBV19 to TRBJ2-7, with D maybe TRBD1 (6 bases). The CDR3 has 16 residues. V lost 1 base and J 3 bases, leaving 16 bases between the germline ends. Germline V gene lookup returns CDR1 LNHDA and CDR2 SQIVND (reference sequence). CDR3 loop: CASSIAGQGTLYEQYF. CDR3 nucleotide sequence: TGTGCCAGTAGTATAGCGGGCCAGGGGACCCTCTACGAGCAGTACTTC.

This clone was observed a handful of times. The J gene is TRBJ1-2, the V gene TRBV6-4, with TRBD1 matching over 10 bases. The CDR3 is 15 residues long. Germline V gene data show CDR1 as MRHNA and CDR2 as SNTAGT. Unmatched junction bases numbered 7, after V lost 3 bases and J lost 6 bases. The CDR3 region has the DNA TGTGCCAGCAGTGATCGACCCGGGACAGGGGATGGCTACACCTTC. Translating gives CASSDRPGTGDGYTF.

The table lists this clone with a count of one. This chain uses TRBV27 with TRBJ2-7; D is possibly TRBD1 (6 bases). V was shortened by 4 bases and J by 1 base, with 17 bases between the two germline ends. Germline V gene sequence: CDR1 MNHEY, CDR2 SMNVEV (reference sequence). The CDR3 has 16 residues. CDR3 bases: TGTGCCAGCAGTTCCTACGACAGGTCGGGGTCCTACGAGCAGTACTTC. Translation: CASSSYDRSGSYEQYF.

The chain joins TRBV28 to TRBJ2-7, with D perhaps given as TRBD1 or TRBD2 (5 bases each). This CDR3 comprises 17 residues. Germline CDR1 MDHEN, CDR2 SYDVKM. Trimming pared 3 bases from V and 1 base from J, leaving 19 bases between. The DNA of the CDR3 is TGTGCCAGCAGTTTTCGTTCGAGGGGTGCAGGGTCCTACGAGCAGTACTTC. Residues: CASSFRSRGAGSYEQYF. Using reference TRBV28 and TRBJ2-7 for the parts outside the CDR3, the full variable domain is DVKVTQSSRYLVKRTGEKVFLECVQDMDHENMFWYRQDPGLGLRLIYFSYDVKMKEKGDIPEGYSVSREKKERFSLILESASTNQTSMYLCASSFRSRGAGSYEQYFGPGTRLTVT.

This chain uses TRBV15 with TRBJ2-2; no definite D call. The CDR3 covers 15 residues. V was shortened by 3 bases and J by 5 bases, with 13 bases between the two germline ends. CDR1 and CDR2 (germline): LNHNV, YYDKDF (reference sequence). The CDR3 DNA follows: TGTGCCACCAGCAGGACTGCTCGAGGTACCGGGGAGCTGTTTTTT. Protein: CATSRTARGTGELFF.

This clone was counted once. The rearrangement joins TRBV14 to TRBJ2-6; no reliable D call. Trimming stripped 4 bases from V and 2 bases from J, with 12 bases between. This CDR3 is 16 amino acids long. CDR1 SGHDN and CDR2 FVKESK come from the germline V gene. Here the CDR3 reads CASSPPTAPGANVLTF. CDR3 nucleotide sequence: TGTGCCAGCAGCCCTCCTACAGCCCCTGGGGCCAACGTCCTGACTTTC.

The chain combines TRBV5-6 with TRBJ1-1; D gene uncertain. With 0 bases removed from V and 0 bases from J, the gap between germline ends came to 9 bases. The CDR3 loop spans 15 amino acids. Germline-derived CDR1 and CDR2 are SGHDT and YYEEEE. CDR3: CASSLDRHLNTEAFF. The CDR3 DNA reads TGTGCCAGCAGCTTGGATCGCCACTTGAACACTGAAGCTTTCTTT.

In its sample, this clone was seen once. This chain links TRBV6-1 with TRBJ2-5; 12 nucleotides agree with TRBD1. The CDR3 length is 16 residues. Trimming cost V 0 bases and J 4 bases; bases outside gene matches: 3. The V gene's germline CDR1 is MNHNS and CDR2 SASEGT. CDR3 in amino acids: CASSEAVGQGAETQYF. CDR3 in DNA: TGTGCCAGCAGTGAAGCCGTGGGACAGGGGGCAGAGACCCAGTACTTC.